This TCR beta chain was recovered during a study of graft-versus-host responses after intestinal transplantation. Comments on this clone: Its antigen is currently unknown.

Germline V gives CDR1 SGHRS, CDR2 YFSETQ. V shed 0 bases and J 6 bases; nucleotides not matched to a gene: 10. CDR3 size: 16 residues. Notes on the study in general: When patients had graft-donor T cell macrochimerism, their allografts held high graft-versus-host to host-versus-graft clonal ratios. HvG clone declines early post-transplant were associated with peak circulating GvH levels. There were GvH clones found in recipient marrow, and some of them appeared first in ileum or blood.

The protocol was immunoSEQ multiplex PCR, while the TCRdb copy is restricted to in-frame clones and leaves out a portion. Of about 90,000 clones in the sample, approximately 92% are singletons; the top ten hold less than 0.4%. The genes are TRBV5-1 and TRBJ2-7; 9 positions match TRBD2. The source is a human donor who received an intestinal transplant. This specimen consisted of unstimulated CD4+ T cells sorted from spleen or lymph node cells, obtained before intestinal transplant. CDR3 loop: CASSLVPGGRAFEQYF. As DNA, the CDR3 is TGCGCCAGCAGCTTGGTCCCGGGCGGGAGGGCCTTCGAGCAGTACTTC.